This TCR beta chain was captured in a study of siplizumab effects on memory and regulatory T cells. The data were produced by immunoSEQ multiplex PCR, yet TCRdb's version contains in-frame clones alone and is incomplete. The sample has approximately 46,000 clones; about 93% are singletons. The CDR3 sequence is 15 residues long. J gave up 3 bases and V 3 bases, and 4 bases lay outside the gene matches. Germline loops: CDR1 SGHAT, CDR2 FQNNGV. The TCR sequence derives from a human donor in good health. The specimen sequenced was CD8+ T cells sorted from blood. The chain recombines TRBV11-2 with TRBJ2-1; 8 bases are shared with TRBD2. For the CDR3, the DNA is TGTGCCAGCAGCTTTCAAGCGGGAGACTACAATGAGCAGTTCTTC. Amino acids: CASSFQAGDYNEQFF.